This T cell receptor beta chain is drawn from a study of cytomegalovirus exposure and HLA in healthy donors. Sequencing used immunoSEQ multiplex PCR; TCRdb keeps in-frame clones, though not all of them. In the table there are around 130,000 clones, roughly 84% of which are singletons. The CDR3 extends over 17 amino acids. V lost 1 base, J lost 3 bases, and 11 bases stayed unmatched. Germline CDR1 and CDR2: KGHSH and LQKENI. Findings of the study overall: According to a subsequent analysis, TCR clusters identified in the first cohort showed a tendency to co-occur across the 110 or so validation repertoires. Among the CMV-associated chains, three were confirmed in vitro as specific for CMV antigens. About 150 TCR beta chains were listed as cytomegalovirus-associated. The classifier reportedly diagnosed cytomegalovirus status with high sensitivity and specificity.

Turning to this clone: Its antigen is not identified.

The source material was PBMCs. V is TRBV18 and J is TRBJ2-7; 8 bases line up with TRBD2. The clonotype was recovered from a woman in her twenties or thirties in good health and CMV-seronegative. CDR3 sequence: CASSPRSSAGGGYEQYF. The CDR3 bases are TGTGCCAGCTCACCACGCTCCTCTGCGGGGGGAGGCTACGAGCAGTACTTC.